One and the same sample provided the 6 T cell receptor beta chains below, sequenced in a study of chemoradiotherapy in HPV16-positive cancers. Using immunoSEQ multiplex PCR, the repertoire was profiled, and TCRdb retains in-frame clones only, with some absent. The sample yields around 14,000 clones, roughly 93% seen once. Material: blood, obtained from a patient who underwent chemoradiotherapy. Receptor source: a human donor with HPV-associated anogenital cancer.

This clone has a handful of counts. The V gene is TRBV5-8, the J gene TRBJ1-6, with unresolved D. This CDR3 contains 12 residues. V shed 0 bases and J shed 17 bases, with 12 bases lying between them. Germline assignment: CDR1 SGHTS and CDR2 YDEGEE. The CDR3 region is CASSLVRSGVHF. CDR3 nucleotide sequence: TGTGCCAGCAGCTTGGTCCGGTCCGGTGTCCACTTT. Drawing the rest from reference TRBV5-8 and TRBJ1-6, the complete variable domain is EAGVTQSPTHLIKTRGQQATLRCSPISGHTSVYWYQQALGLGLQFLLWYDEGEERNRGNFPPRFSGRQFPNYSSELNVNALELEDSALYLCASSLVRSGVHFGNGTRLTVT.

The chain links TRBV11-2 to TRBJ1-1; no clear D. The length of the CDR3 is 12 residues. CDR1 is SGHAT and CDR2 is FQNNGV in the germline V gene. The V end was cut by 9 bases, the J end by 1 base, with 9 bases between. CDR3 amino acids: CASEGRNTEAFF. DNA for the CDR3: TGTGCCAGTGAGGGCAGGAACACTGAAGCTTTCTTT. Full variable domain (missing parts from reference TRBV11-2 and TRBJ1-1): EAGVAQSPRYKIIEKRQSVAFWCNPISGHATLYWYQQILGQGPKLLIQFQNNGVVDDSQLPKDRFSAERLKGVDSTLKIQPAKLEDSAVYLCASEGRNTEAFFGQGTRLTVV.

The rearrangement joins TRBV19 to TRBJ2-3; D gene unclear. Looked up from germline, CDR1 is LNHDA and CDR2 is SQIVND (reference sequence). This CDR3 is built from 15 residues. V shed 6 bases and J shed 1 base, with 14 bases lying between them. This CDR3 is CASRDQVRGTDTQYF. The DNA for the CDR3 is TGTGCCAGTAGAGATCAGGTGAGAGGCACAGATACGCAGTATTTT.

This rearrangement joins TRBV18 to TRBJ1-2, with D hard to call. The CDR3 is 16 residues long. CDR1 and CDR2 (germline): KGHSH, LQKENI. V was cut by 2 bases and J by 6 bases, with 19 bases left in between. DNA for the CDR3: TGTGCCAGCTCACCAAAGCTTCCGCGGGTGGAGGATGGCTACACCTTC. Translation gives CASSPKLPRVEDGYTF.

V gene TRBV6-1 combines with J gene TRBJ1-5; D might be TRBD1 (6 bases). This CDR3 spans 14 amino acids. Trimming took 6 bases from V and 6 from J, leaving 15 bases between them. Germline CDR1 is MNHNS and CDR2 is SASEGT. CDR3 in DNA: TGTGCCAGCAGAGGGTATGGGGGGCGTCAGCCCCAGCATTTT. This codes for CASRGYGGRQPQHF.

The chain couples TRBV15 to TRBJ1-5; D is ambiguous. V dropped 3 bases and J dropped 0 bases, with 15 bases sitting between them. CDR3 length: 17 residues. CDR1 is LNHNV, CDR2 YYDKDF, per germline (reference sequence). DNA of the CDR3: TGTGCCACCAGCAGTCTTGACTTGGCAAATAGCAATCAGCCCCAGCATTTT. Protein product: CATSSLDLANSNQPQHF.